This T cell receptor beta chain was obtained from a study of control samples from healthy donors and cancer patients. The method was immunoSEQ multiplex PCR; TCRdb's version includes in-frame clones alone and lacks a portion of them. The data hold fewer than 150,000 clones, with about 93% observed a single time. V lost 7 bases and J lost 3, with 10 bases in between. CDR3 size: 13 residues. Germline loops: CDR1 LNHDA, CDR2 SQIVND (reference sequence). The chain uses TRBV19 and TRBJ1-5; a weak D match, TRBD1 (6 bases). The TCR originated in a man between 18 and 29 years old in good health. Sequenced material: blood. The CDR3 bases are TGTGCCAGTAACGGACAGTTCAATCAGCCCCAGCATTTT. This encodes CASNGQFNQPQHF.